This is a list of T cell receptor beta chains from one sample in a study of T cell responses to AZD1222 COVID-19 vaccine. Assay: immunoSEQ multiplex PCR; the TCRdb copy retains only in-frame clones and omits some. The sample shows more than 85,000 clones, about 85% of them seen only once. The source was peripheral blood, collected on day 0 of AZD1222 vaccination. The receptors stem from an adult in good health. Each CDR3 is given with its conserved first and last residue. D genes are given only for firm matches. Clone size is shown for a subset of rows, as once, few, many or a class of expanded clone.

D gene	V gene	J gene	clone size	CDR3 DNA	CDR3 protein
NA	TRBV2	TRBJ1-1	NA	TGTGCCAGCAGCCTCCGTGAGGGAGCTTTCTTT	CASSLREGAFF
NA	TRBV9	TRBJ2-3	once	TGTGCCAGCAGCGGGACGCTCCCAGATACGCAGTATTTT	CASSGTLPDTQYF
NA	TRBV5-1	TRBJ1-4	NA	TGCGCCAGCAGCTTGGCCTTAGACACCGTAACGCTGTTTTTT	CASSLALDTVTLFF
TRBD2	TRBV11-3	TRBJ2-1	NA	TGTGCCAGCAGCAGCGGGGGGACGGGTGAGCAGTTCTTC	CASSSGGTGEQFF
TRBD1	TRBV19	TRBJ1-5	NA	TGTGCCAGTATCCCCGGACAGGGGTGGGACAATCAGCCCCAGCATTTT	CASIPGQGWDNQPQHF
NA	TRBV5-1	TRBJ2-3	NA	TGCGCCAGCAGCCTTCAGGGCGCCCAAGGGGTCACAGATACGCAGTATTTT	CASSLQGAQGVTDTQYF
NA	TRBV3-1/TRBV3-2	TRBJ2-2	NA	TGTGCCAGCAGCACTCAGGAGGCCGGGGAGCTGTTTTTT	CASSTQEAGELFF
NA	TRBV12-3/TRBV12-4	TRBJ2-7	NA	TGTGCCAGCAGCCTACTACAGGTTTACGAGCAGTACTTC	CASSLLQVYEQYF
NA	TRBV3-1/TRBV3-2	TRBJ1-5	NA	TGTGCCAGCAGCCAAGCAGGGGATGGGCAGCCCCAGCATTTT	CASSQAGDGQPQHF
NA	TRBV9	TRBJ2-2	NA	TGTGCCAGCAGCGGTGGCAGGGTGAGCACCGGGGAGCTGTTTTTT	CASSGGRVSTGELFF
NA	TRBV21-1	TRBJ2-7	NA	TGTGCCAGCAGCAAATGGGACTCTCCTCCCTACGAGCAGTACTTC	CASSKWDSPPYEQYF
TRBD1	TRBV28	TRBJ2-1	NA	TGTGCCAGCAGTTTCTCGGCCAGGGGGTACTACAATGAGCAGTTCTTC	CASSFSARGYYNEQFF
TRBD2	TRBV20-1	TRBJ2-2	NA	TGCAGTGCTAGTAGCGGGAGGCCTTACACCGGGGAGCTGTTTTTT	CSASSGRPYTGELFF
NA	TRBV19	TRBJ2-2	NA	TGTGCCAGTAGTGGGACAAGCCGGGAGCTGTTTTTT	CASSGTSRELFF
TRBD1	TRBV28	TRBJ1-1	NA	TGTGCCAGCGGCTCCGGGACAGGGTATCCCCAGAACACTGAAGCTTTCTTT	CASGSGTGYPQNTEAFF
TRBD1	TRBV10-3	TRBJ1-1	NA	TGTGCCATCAGCCGGGACAGCACTGAAGCTTTCTTT	CAISRDSTEAFF